This T cell receptor beta chain was sequenced during a study of post-analysis software for immune sequencing data. Study summary: Some patients lacked subtype; others had relapsing-remitting, secondary progressive or progressive-relapsing disease.

Per the germline V gene, CDR1 is SGHRS and CDR2 is YFSETQ. Trimming shortened V by 0 bases and J by 6 bases, and 21 bases separated the two germline ends. The CDR3 extends over 17 amino acids. Study findings and constraints: Under F measure analysis, samples from one preparation batch co-clustered strongly. Multiple sclerosis was associated with a significant reduction in normalized Chao1 diversity relative to controls. Compared with controls, patients had more of about five TRBV segments, including TRBV5-6, TRBV5-1 and TRBV20-1.

Concerning this clonotype: Its antigen remains unknown.

cDNA libraries of TCR beta carried unique molecular identifiers. Input of about 0.95 to 11 million T cells yielded around 460,000 cDNA molecules. TCRdb redid the calling of the PCR reads with MiXCR, one entry per CDR3 protein. The data show about 540,000 distinct CDR3 sequences, 34% seen once. The sample comprised blood. This receptor was obtained from a girl between 2 and 17 years old with multiple sclerosis. The rearrangement joins TRBV5-1 to TRBJ1-2; perhaps TRBD1 as D (5 bases). The chain's CDR3 is CASSLGGARKGFHGYTF. As DNA, the CDR3 is TGCGCCAGCAGCTTGGGCGGGGCTCGAAAAGGGTTTCATGGCTACACCTTC.